Listed here are 24 T cell receptor beta chains from one sample, sequenced in a study of blood T cell repertoires in COVID-19. Clones were sequenced by immunoSEQ multiplex PCR, and TCRdb holds only the in-frame ones, with some missing. Counted here are 150,000 to 200,000 clones, roughly 87% occurring once; the ten biggest clones make up 20% to 25%. Sequencing used peripheral blood. These receptors were obtained from a man aged 60 to 69 with active or convalescent COVID-19.

V and J are TRBV6-4 and TRBJ2-1, with TRBD1 identical over 7 bases. Trimming took 3 bases from V and 6 from J; bases not matched to a gene: 8. The CDR3 is 15 residues long. Germline values: CDR1 MRHNA, CDR2 SNTAGT. This chain's CDR3 is CASSESGTERNEQFF. CDR3 nucleotide sequence: TGTGCCAGCAGTGAATCCGGGACAGAGCGCAATGAGCAGTTCTTC.

The chain links TRBV2 to TRBJ2-3, with 15 positions matching TRBD2. V shed 3 bases, J shed 5 bases, and the junction held 3 bases outside the gene matches. CDR1 is SNHLY and CDR2 is FYNNEI in the germline V gene. The CDR3 sequence is 16 residues long. CDR3 protein: CASSEWTSGGEDTQYF. The CDR3 nucleotides read TGTGCCAGCAGTGAGTGGACTAGCGGGGGGGAAGATACGCAGTATTTT. The whole variable domain, remainder taken from reference TRBV2 and TRBJ2-3, is EPEVTQTPSHQVTQMGQEVILRCVPISNHLYFYWYRQILGQKVEFLVSFYNNEISEKSEIFDDQFSVERPDGSNFTLKIRSTKLEDSAMYFCASSEWTSGGEDTQYFGPGTRLTVL.

V usage is TRBV27 and J usage is TRBJ1-1, with 7 bases fitting TRBD1. V was clipped by 2 bases and J by 3 bases; unmatched bases: 6. Per the germline V gene, CDR1 is MNHEY and CDR2 is SMNVEV (reference sequence). The CDR3 is 15 amino acids. CDR3 in amino acids: CASSLKQGWDTEAFF. The CDR3, as DNA: TGTGCCAGCAGTTTAAAACAGGGGTGGGACACTGAAGCTTTCTTT.

The chain employs TRBV7-2 and TRBJ2-1, with 7 positions matching TRBD2. Germline CDR1 and CDR2: SGHTA and FQGNSA. This CDR3 has 17 amino acids. V dropped 5 bases and J dropped 3; count of bases not matched to a gene: 13. The CDR3 DNA reads as TGTGCCAGCAGCCAGACCCGCGGGACTACTCGCTACAATGAGCAGTTCTTC. It codes for CASSQTRGTTRYNEQFF.

This clone was seen just once. The chain couples TRBV7-3 to TRBJ2-2; weak D call: TRBD2 (7 bases). The CDR3 loop spans 16 amino acids. Germline-derived CDR1 and CDR2 are SGHTA and FQGTGA. Deletions cut 5 bases from V and 3 bases from J, with 16 bases between. The CDR3 nucleotides read TGTGCCAGCAGCCCCCTGGCGGGGGCGGACACCGGGGAGCTGTTTTTT. This encodes CASSPLAGADTGELFF.

The chain has TRBV5-1 and TRBJ1-1; TRBD1 matches at 8 bases. The CDR3 covers 14 residues. The V gene end was trimmed by 2 bases and the J gene end by 3 bases; junction bases not matched to a gene: 3. Per the germline V gene, CDR1 is SGHRS and CDR2 is YFSETQ. The DNA for the CDR3 is TGCGCCAGCAGCTTTACAGGGGGAGACACTGAAGCTTTCTTT. Its translation: CASSFTGGDTEAFF.

This rearrangement joins TRBV2 to TRBJ1-2, with a possible D match to TRBD1 (6 bases). Germline CDR1 and CDR2: SNHLY and FYNNEI. V gave up 7 bases and J gave up 7 bases, with 16 bases separating them. This CDR3 contains 13 residues. CDR3 nucleotides: TGTGCCAGCACGTACAGGGATCAAGGTGGCTACACCTTC. Translating it yields CASTYRDQGGYTF.

The CDR3 nucleotides are TGCGCCAGCAGCTTTTACGGGACTCCCGCAGAGACCCAGTACTTC. Protein sequence: CASSFYGTPAETQYF. The chain employs TRBV5-1 and TRBJ2-5, with TRBD2 as a possible D gene (6 bases). Germline V gene sequence: CDR1 SGHRS, CDR2 YFSETQ. The CDR3 has 15 residues. V was cut by 2 bases and J by 4 bases, with 15 bases left in between.

The chain is built from TRBV2 and TRBJ2-2; 9 nucleotides agree with TRBD1. Germline assignment: CDR1 SNHLY and CDR2 FYNNEI. V lost 5 bases to trimming and J lost 3 bases; unmatched junction nucleotides: 7. The CDR3 has 16 residues. The CDR3 DNA follows: TGTGCCAGCAGTCTTACAGGGGGCGCCGACACCGGGGAGCTGTTTTTT. It specifies CASSLTGGADTGELFF.

The chain uses TRBV19 and TRBJ2-7, with no clear D. V was clipped by 3 bases and J by 0 bases, with 18 bases between them. Germline V gives CDR1 LNHDA, CDR2 SQIVND (reference sequence). The CDR3 loop spans 17 amino acids. The CDR3 sequence: CASSIQPPGLSSYEQYF. In DNA, the CDR3 is TGTGCCAGTAGTATCCAACCCCCGGGTCTTAGCTCCTACGAGCAGTACTTC.

This clone appeared a few times. V and J are TRBV5-1 and TRBJ1-2, with 7 bases matching TRBD1. The CDR3 runs to 14 residues. The germline CDR1 and CDR2 sequences are SGHRS and YFSETQ. The V segment lost 2 bases and the J segment 2 bases; nucleotides outside the gene matches: 3. The CDR3 is CASSFDRANYGYTF. CDR3 nucleotides: TGCGCCAGCAGCTTTGACAGGGCGAACTATGGCTACACCTTC. The whole variable domain, remainder taken from reference TRBV5-1 and TRBJ1-2, is KAGVTQTPRYLIKTRGQQVTLSCSPISGHRSVSWYQQTPGQGLQFLFEYFSETQRNKGNFPGRFSGRQFSNSRSEMNVSTLELGDSALYLCASSFDRANYGYTFGSGTRLTVV.

This chain links TRBV2 with TRBJ1-1; 10 bases align to TRBD1. V shed 6 bases and J 1 base; nucleotides not matched to a gene: 2. The CDR3 is made up of 14 amino acids. CDR1 and CDR2 (germline): SNHLY, FYNNEI. As DNA, the CDR3 is TGTGCCAGCAGGGGACAGGGGACGAACACTGAAGCTTTCTTT. The encoded protein is CASRGQGTNTEAFF.

This clone showed up just a few times. This chain connects TRBV6-5 to TRBJ1-1; TRBD1 matches at 8 bases. This CDR3 is 12 amino acids long. Germline V gene sequence: CDR1 MNHEY, CDR2 SVGAGI. Germline trimming cut 5 bases from V and 7 bases from J; bases unmatched to any gene: 3. CDR3 sequence reads: CASSRTGGEAFF. Written as DNA, the CDR3 is TGTGCCAGCAGTCGTACAGGGGGTGAAGCTTTCTTT.

The chain combines TRBV7-3 with TRBJ2-1; 10 nucleotides align to TRBD2. The CDR3 is 16 residues long. The ends lost 8 bases at V and 8 bases at J; junction bases unmatched: 15. Germline CDR1 reads SGHTA; CDR2 reads FQGTGA. CDR3 DNA: TGTGCCAGCTCCGCGCAGCGGGGGGGCAGTGGGGATGAGCAGTTCTTC. This gives the protein CASSAQRGGSGDEQFF.

This clone has just one count. The V and J genes are TRBV5-1 and TRBJ1-2; 8 bases are a match to TRBD1. The CDR3 is made up of 16 amino acids. Germline CDR1 and CDR2: SGHRS and YFSETQ. V lost 0 bases and J lost 1; bases outside the gene matches: 5. CDR3 sequence: CASSLGPGQDNYGYTF. CDR3 in DNA: TGCGCCAGCAGCTTGGGGCCGGGACAGGATAACTATGGCTACACCTTC. Filled out from reference TRBV5-1 and TRBJ1-2, the complete variable domain reads KAGVTQTPRYLIKTRGQQVTLSCSPISGHRSVSWYQQTPGQGLQFLFEYFSETQRNKGNFPGRFSGRQFSNSRSEMNVSTLELGDSALYLCASSLGPGQDNYGYTFGSGTRLTVV.

The rearrangement joins TRBV7-2 to TRBJ1-1; D may be TRBD1 (5 bases). The germline gives CDR1 SGHTA, CDR2 FQGNSA. V shed 5 bases and J shed 4 bases, with 11 bases lying between them. There are 13 residues in the CDR3. For the CDR3, the DNA is TGTGCCAGCAGCCGATTGGGGGGCACTGAAGCTTTCTTT. It specifies CASSRLGGTEAFF. Filled out from reference TRBV7-2 and TRBJ1-1, the complete variable domain reads GAGVSQSPSNKVTEKGKDVELRCDPISGHTALYWYRQSLGQGLEFLIYFQGNSAPDKSGLPSDRFSAERTGGSVSTLTIQRTQQEDSAVYLCASSRLGGTEAFFGQGTRLTVV.

The rearrangement links TRBV15 to TRBJ1-2; TRBD1 might be the D (6 bases). The CDR3 loop spans 15 amino acids. From germline, CDR1 is LNHNV and CDR2 YYDKDF (reference sequence). V was pared by 0 bases and J by 7 bases, with 15 bases between. CDR3 DNA: TGTGCCACCAGCAGAGATGAGGGGGAGAGGGGTGGCTACACCTTC. As protein: CATSRDEGERGGYTF. Full variable domain (rest looked up from reference TRBV15 and TRBJ1-2): DAMVIQNPRYQVTQFGKPVTLSCSQTLNHNVMYWYQQKSSQAPKLLFHYYDKDFNNEADTPDNFQSRRPNTSFCFLDIRSPGLGDTAMYLCATSRDEGERGGYTFGSGTRLTVV.

There are a few counts of this clone. This sequence joins TRBV9 and TRBJ2-2; D is possibly TRBD1 (5 bases). The CDR3 runs to 16 residues. The ends were cut back, 6 bases at V and 0 bases at J, with 15 bases in the middle. Germline loops: CDR1 SGDLS, CDR2 YYNGEE. The CDR3 reads CASTLQGNANTGELFF. CDR3 coding DNA: TGTGCCAGCACCCTTCAGGGTAACGCGAACACCGGGGAGCTGTTTTTT.

The gene calls are TRBV2 and TRBJ1-2; unclear D gene. V was trimmed by 7 bases and J by 3 bases, leaving 18 bases between them. The CDR3 contains 15 residues. The V gene's germline CDR1 is SNHLY and CDR2 FYNNEI. CDR3 in DNA: TGTGCCAGCACGCGAAGTTTAATATCTTACTATGGCTACACCTTC. Protein product: CASTRSLISYYGYTF. Filled out from reference TRBV2 and TRBJ1-2, the complete variable domain reads EPEVTQTPSHQVTQMGQEVILRCVPISNHLYFYWYRQILGQKVEFLVSFYNNEISEKSEIFDDQFSVERPDGSNFTLKIRSTKLEDSAMYFCASTRSLISYYGYTFGSGTRLTVV.

The chain recombines TRBV3-1 (or the pseudogene TRBV3-2) with TRBJ2-5; weak D call: TRBD2 (6 bases). The V gene's germline CDR1 is LGHDT and CDR2 YNNKEL (reference sequence). This CDR3 has 14 amino acids. V shed 0 bases and J shed 7 bases, with 12 bases lying between them. CDR3 nucleotide sequence: TGTGCCAGCAGCCAAGAGGGAAGGGGAGGGACCCAGTACTTC. This codes for CASSQEGRGGTQYF.

The chain recombines TRBV18 with TRBJ2-7; 9 nucleotides agree with TRBD1. Trimming cost V 3 bases and J 4 bases; bases outside gene matches: 4. The CDR3 is 14 residues long. The germline gives CDR1 KGHSH, CDR2 LQKENI. CDR3 sequence reads: CASSPRTGEYEQYF. The CDR3 DNA reads as TGTGCCAGCTCACCCCGGACAGGGGAGTACGAGCAGTACTTC.

The gene calls are TRBV5-1 and TRBJ2-5; D remains ambiguous. With 4 bases removed from V and 2 bases from J, the gap between germline ends came to 12 bases. The CDR3 consists of 14 residues. Germline lookup yields CDR1 SGHRS and CDR2 YFSETQ. The CDR3 reads CASSPTHAQETQYF. CDR3 DNA: TGCGCCAGCAGCCCCACACATGCTCAAGAGACCCAGTACTTC. The full variable domain, rest sourced from reference TRBV5-1 and TRBJ2-5, is KAGVTQTPRYLIKTRGQQVTLSCSPISGHRSVSWYQQTPGQGLQFLFEYFSETQRNKGNFPGRFSGRQFSNSRSEMNVSTLELGDSALYLCASSPTHAQETQYFGPGTRLLVL.

V and J are TRBV9 and TRBJ1-2; a possible D gene is TRBD1 (5 bases). V dropped 5 bases and J dropped 9 bases, with 17 bases sitting between them. In germline, CDR1 is SGDLS, CDR2 YYNGEE. This CDR3 region has 13 residues. CDR3 sequence (DNA): TGTGCCAGCAGTGAAAATCAGGGTTTTCGCTACACCTTC. It specifies CASSENQGFRYTF.

The chain uses TRBV3-1 (or the pseudogene TRBV3-2) and TRBJ2-6; no definite D call. V gave up 5 bases and J gave up 2 bases, with 10 bases separating them. The germline CDR1 and CDR2 sequences are LGHDT and YNNKEL (reference sequence). This CDR3 region has 15 residues. CDR3 amino acids: CASSFRGAGANVLTF. The DNA of the CDR3 is TGTGCCAGCAGCTTTAGAGGTGCTGGGGCCAACGTCCTGACTTTC.